Below, 12 T cell receptor beta chains from the same sample are listed, as sequenced in a study of blood T cell repertoires in COVID-19. Clones were sequenced by immunoSEQ multiplex PCR, and TCRdb holds only the in-frame ones, with some missing. This repertoire shows nearly 65,000 clones, under 90% found once; its top ten account for 12%. Sequenced sample: peripheral blood. These receptors all stem from a human donor in a cohort sampled during active COVID-19.

The chain links TRBV11-3 to TRBJ2-3; D unresolved. The CDR3 length is 13 residues. Per the germline V gene, CDR1 is SGHNT and CDR2 is YENEEA. The germline V and J ends were trimmed by 8 bases and 0 bases, with 9 bases remaining between them. The CDR3 sequence: CASSPGSTDTQYF. The DNA of the CDR3 is TGTGCCAGCTCCCCAGGTAGCACAGATACGCAGTATTTT.

The CDR3 is CASSNDRGQETQYF. CDR3 DNA: TGTGCCAGCAGCAACGACAGGGGGCAAGAGACCCAGTACTTC. This rearrangement joins TRBV11-2 to TRBJ2-5; 9 nucleotides line up with TRBD1. Trimming took 5 bases from V and 2 from J; bases not matched to a gene: 3. There are 14 residues in the CDR3. CDR1 is SGHAT and CDR2 is FQNNGV in the germline V gene.

This clone was found a few times. This rearrangement joins TRBV18 to TRBJ1-2, with 7 bases aligning to TRBD1. J was trimmed by 3 bases and V by 4 bases; bases with no gene match: 8. The CDR3 length is 15 residues. CDR1 is KGHSH and CDR2 is LQKENI in the germline V gene. The chain's CDR3 is CASSLRTGPYYGYTF. Here the CDR3 DNA reads TGTGCCAGCTCACTCCGGACAGGCCCCTACTATGGCTACACCTTC.

The J gene is TRBJ1-2, the V gene TRBV2; unclear D gene. This CDR3 contains 14 residues. The germline V gene has CDR1 SNHLY and CDR2 FYNNEI. V was cut by 3 bases and J by 0 bases, with 8 bases left in between. The DNA of the CDR3 is TGTGCCAGCAGTGACCCCAGAACTAACTATGGCTACACCTTC. Protein: CASSDPRTNYGYTF. Combining the CDR3 with reference TRBV2 and TRBJ1-2 gives the whole variable domain EPEVTQTPSHQVTQMGQEVILRCVPISNHLYFYWYRQILGQKVEFLVSFYNNEISEKSEIFDDQFSVERPDGSNFTLKIRSTKLEDSAMYFCASSDPRTNYGYTFGSGTRLTVV.

V is TRBV4-2 and J is TRBJ1-1; 7 bases fit TRBD1. Trimming took 0 bases from V and 0 from J; bases not matched to a gene: 4. CDR3 length equals 16 residues. The germline V gene encodes CDR1 LGHNA and CDR2 YNFKEQ. CDR3 nucleotides: TGTGCCAGCAGCCAAGAGACAGGGTTCCTGAACACTGAAGCTTTCTTT. Protein sequence: CASSQETGFLNTEAFF.

The chain links TRBV9 to TRBJ1-3; D gene ambiguous. The CDR3 contains 14 residues. Trimming left V 7 bases short and J 0 bases short, with 11 bases between. Per germline, CDR1 SGDLS and CDR2 YYNGEE. CDR3 in amino acids: CASSMGSSGNTIYF. DNA for the CDR3: TGTGCCAGCTCGATGGGGAGCTCTGGAAACACCATATATTTT. Full variable domain (outside the CDR3, taken from reference TRBV9 and TRBJ1-3): DSGVTQTPKHLITATGQRVTLRCSPRSGDLSVYWYQQSLDQGLQFLIQYYNGEERAKGNILERFSAQQFPDLHSELNLSSLELGDSALYFCASSMGSSGNTIYFGEGSWLTVV.

The chain employs TRBV9 and TRBJ1-1, with D possibly TRBD1 on 6 matching bases. The CDR3 consists of 14 residues. V lost 4 bases and J lost 4, with 14 bases in between. Germline CDR1 SGDLS, CDR2 YYNGEE. The CDR3 loop reads CASSPSAGVTEAFF. The CDR3 DNA reads TGTGCCAGCAGCCCCTCGGCAGGGGTCACTGAAGCTTTCTTT.

This clone was seen a few times. The gene calls are TRBV6-6 and TRBJ1-5; maybe TRBD1 (6 bases). Germline CDR1 reads MNHNY; CDR2 reads SVGAGI (reference sequence). V lost 2 bases and J lost 2, with 7 bases in between. CDR3 length: 14 amino acids. This CDR3 reads CASSYRQGNQPQHF. CDR3 nucleotide sequence: TGTGCCAGCAGTTACCGACAGGGCAATCAGCCCCAGCATTTT.

The chain combines TRBV12-5 with TRBJ2-5; 9 nucleotides line up with TRBD2. With 1 base clipped from V and 4 bases from J, the junction kept 4 bases outside the gene matches. Germline CDR1 is LGHNT and CDR2 is FRNRAP. CDR3 length: 15 residues. CDR3 in DNA: TGTGCTAGTGGTTTGGGCATGACTAGCGGAGAGACCCAGTACTTC. Translating gives CASGLGMTSGETQYF.

The chain has TRBV11-2 and TRBJ2-1; 10 bases are shared with TRBD2. V was clipped by 4 bases and J by 7 bases; unmatched bases: 16. This CDR3 has 18 amino acids. The V gene's germline CDR1 is SGHAT and CDR2 FQNNGV. The CDR3 is CASSSSPGASGSWNEQFF. CDR3 nucleotide sequence: TGTGCCAGCAGCTCATCCCCGGGGGCTAGCGGGAGTTGGAATGAGCAGTTCTTC.

The V call is TRBV5-6, the J call TRBJ1-1, with D possibly being TRBD1 (6 bases). Germline assignment: CDR1 SGHDT and CDR2 YYEEEE. Trimming took 0 bases from V and 3 from J, leaving 9 bases between them. The CDR3 is 14 residues long. CDR3 sequence (DNA): TGTGCCAGCAGCTTGGTGGCAGGGGACACTGAAGCTTTCTTT. It is translated as CASSLVAGDTEAFF.

The chain carries TRBV28 and TRBJ2-1; 8 bases are shared with TRBD2. Per germline, CDR1 MDHEN and CDR2 SYDVKM. This CDR3 comprises 13 residues. V lost 8 bases, J lost 15 bases, and 15 bases stayed unmatched. The CDR3 bases are TGTGCCAGCCGCAAATTAGCGGGGACACTAATGTTCTTC. Its translation: CASRKLAGTLMFF.